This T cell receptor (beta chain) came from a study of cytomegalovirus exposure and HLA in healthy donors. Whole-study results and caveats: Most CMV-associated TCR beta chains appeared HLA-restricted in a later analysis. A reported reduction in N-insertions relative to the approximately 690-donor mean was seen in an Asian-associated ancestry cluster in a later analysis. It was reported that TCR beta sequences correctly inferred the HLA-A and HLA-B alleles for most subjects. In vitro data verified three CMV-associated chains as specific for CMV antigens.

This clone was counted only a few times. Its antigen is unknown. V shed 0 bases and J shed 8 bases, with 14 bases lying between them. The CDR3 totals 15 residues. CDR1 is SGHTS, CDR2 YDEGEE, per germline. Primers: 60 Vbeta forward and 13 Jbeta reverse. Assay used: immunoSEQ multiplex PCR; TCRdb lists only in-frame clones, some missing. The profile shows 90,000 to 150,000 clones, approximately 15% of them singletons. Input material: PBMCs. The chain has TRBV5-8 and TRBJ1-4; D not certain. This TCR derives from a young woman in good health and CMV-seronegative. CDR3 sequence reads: CASSLGGYGGEKLFF. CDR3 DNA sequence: TGTGCCAGCAGCTTGGGAGGATACGGTGGGGAAAAACTGTTTTTT. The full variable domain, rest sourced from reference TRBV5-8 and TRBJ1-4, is EAGVTQSPTHLIKTRGQQATLRCSPISGHTSVYWYQQALGLGLQFLLWYDEGEERNRGNFPPRFSGRQFPNYSSELNVNALELEDSALYLCASSLGGYGGEKLFFGSGTQLSVL.